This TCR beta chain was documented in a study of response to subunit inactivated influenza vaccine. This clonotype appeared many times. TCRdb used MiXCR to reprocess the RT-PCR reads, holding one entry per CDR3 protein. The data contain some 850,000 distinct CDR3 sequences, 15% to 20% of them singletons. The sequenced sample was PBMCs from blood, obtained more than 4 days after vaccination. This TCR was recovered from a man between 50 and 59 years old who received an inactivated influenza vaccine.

The DNA for the CDR3 is TGTGCCAGCAGTACGGACAGGGGAGTGTACTTC. This encodes CASSTDRGVYF. The V and J genes are TRBV12-3 or TRBV12-4 and TRBJ2-4; 9 bases fit TRBD1. The V and J ends lost 5 bases and 15 bases, in that order; junction bases with no gene match: 5. This CDR3 is built from 11 residues.